The rows below give T cell receptor beta chains drawn from one sample of a study of OX40 agonist ivuxolimab in advanced cancers. The assay was immunoSEQ multiplex PCR, and TCRdb's table has in-frame clones only and misses some. The profile shows approximately 70,000 clones, around 90% of them singletons. Sequenced material: CD4+ or CD8+ T cells sorted from blood, taken in a trial of the OX40 agonist ivuxolimab. The receptor set was obtained from an adult with an advanced solid tumor such as melanoma, head and neck, liver or kidney cancer. The CDR3 runs from the conserved cysteine through the conserved F or W. A D gene is named only where the DNA matches it firmly. For some rows the clone size is stated as once, few or many, or as a class when expanded; others skip it.

v_call	d_call	clone_size	j_call	cdr3_aa	cdr3_nt
TRBV7-9	TRBD1	.	TRBJ2-7	CASSTTQGMEQYF	TGTGCCAGCAGCACCACACAGGGGATGGAGCAGTACTTC
TRBV27	.	once	TRBJ1-4	CASRGLANEKLFF	TGTGCCAGCAGGGGGCTCGCTAATGAAAAACTGTTTTTT
TRBV19	TRBD1	.	TRBJ1-2	CASQNPGQNYGYTF	TGTGCCAGTCAAAATCCGGGACAGAACTATGGCTACACCTTC
TRBV11-3	TRBD2	.	TRBJ2-7	CASTPTSVSYEQYF	TGTGCCAGCACCCCCACTAGCGTCTCCTACGAGCAGTACTTC
TRBV5-4	TRBD1	.	TRBJ2-3	CASSLEGGRSTDTQYF	TGTGCCAGCAGCTTGGAAGGGGGCCGAAGCACAGATACGCAGTATTTT
TRBV6-5	TRBD1	.	TRBJ2-7	CASSYSWDRGNEQYF	TGTGCCAGCAGTTACTCATGGGACAGGGGTAACGAGCAGTACTTC
TRBV11-3	.	.	TRBJ1-1	CASSLTAQLMNTEAFF	TGTGCCAGCAGCTTAACCGCCCAGTTGATGAACACTGAAGCTTTCTTT
TRBV6-6	.	.	TRBJ1-2	CASSNLVRANYGYTF	TGTGCCAGCAGCAACCTCGTGAGAGCTAACTATGGCTACACCTTC
TRBV19	TRBD1	.	TRBJ1-5	CASSVTGEYPQHF	TGTGCCAGTAGCGTAACAGGGGAATACCCCCAGCATTTT
TRBV2	TRBD1	few	TRBJ1-5	CASRSSRGQGQPQHF	TGTGCCAGCAGGTCCAGCAGGGGGCAAGGTCAGCCCCAGCATTTT
TRBV9	.	.	TRBJ1-1	CASSVGRTAIPAFF	TGTGCCAGCAGCGTAGGTAGGACAGCTATTCCCGCTTTCTTT
TRBV14	.	few	TRBJ1-1	CASSQGYRSDTEAFF	TGTGCCAGCAGCCAAGGTTACAGGAGCGACACTGAAGCTTTCTTT
TRBV6-5	.	.	TRBJ2-7	CASDEQYF	TGTGCCAGCGACGAGCAGTACTTC
TRBV7-9	TRBD2	.	TRBJ2-2	CASSSGLAGGYSTGELFF	TGTGCCAGCAGCTCGGGACTAGCGGGAGGCTATAGCACCGGGGAGCTGTTTTTT
TRBV6-6	TRBD1	once	TRBJ1-1	CASTGTGNTEAFF	TGTGCCAGCACCGGGACAGGGAACACTGAAGCTTTCTTT
TRBV6-4	TRBD1	.	TRBJ2-3	CARLGGTGCADTQYF	TGTGCCCGACTAGGGGGGACAGGGTGCGCAGATACGCAGTATTTT
TRBV7-9	.	.	TRBJ1-4	CASSFRATNEKLFF	TGTGCCAGCAGCTTTAGAGCCACTAATGAAAAACTGTTTTTT
TRBV7-3	TRBD2	.	TRBJ2-2	CASSILAGVNTGELFF	TGTGCCAGCAGCATTTTAGCGGGAGTTAACACCGGGGAGCTGTTTTTT
TRBV2	TRBD1	.	TRBJ2-1	CASSPGQGRNEQFF	TGTGCCAGCAGTCCGGGACAGGGGAGGAATGAGCAGTTCTTC
TRBV9	.	.	TRBJ1-3	CASSAGPPMSGNTIYF	TGTGCCAGCAGCGCGGGACCGCCTATGTCTGGAAACACCATATATTTT
TRBV6-1	TRBD1	.	TRBJ1-6	CASSRQGLDSPLHF	TGTGCCAGCAGTAGACAGGGGTTGGATTCACCCCTCCACTTT
TRBV30	.	.	TRBJ1-2	CAGGESQGYTF	TGTGCCGGGGGGGAGTCGCAAGGCTACACCTTC
TRBV5-4	.	.	TRBJ1-6	CASSSTGGNNSPLHF	TGTGCCAGCAGCTCAACCGGGGGAAATAATTCACCCCTCCACTTT
TRBV6-1	.	.	TRBJ1-4	CASSETRTANEKLFF	TGTGCCAGCAGTGAAACGCGGACGGCTAATGAAAAACTGTTTTTT
TRBV5-8	.	once	TRBJ1-2	CASRVWGSPTYGYTF	TGTGCCAGCAGGGTGTGGGGGTCCCCCACCTATGGCTACACCTTC
TRBV6-5	TRBD1	.	TRBJ1-5	CASSQTGAQPQHF	TGTGCCAGCAGTCAGACAGGGGCCCAGCCCCAGCATTTT
TRBV5-5	.	.	TRBJ1-2	CASSLEVSHYGYTF	TGTGCCAGCAGCTTGGAGGTGTCCCACTATGGCTACACCTTC
TRBV15	.	once	TRBJ2-5	CATSRDSAGGETQYF	TGTGCCACCAGCAGAGATAGTGCCGGTGGGGAGACCCAGTACTTC
TRBV7-9	.	.	TRBJ2-3	CASSLAPGVNTDTQYF	TGTGCCAGCAGCTTAGCGCCAGGGGTGAACACAGATACGCAGTATTTT
TRBV10-3	TRBD1	.	TRBJ1-6	CAIRPDRGFNSPLHF	TGTGCCATCAGGCCGGACAGGGGTTTCAATTCACCCCTCCACTTT
TRBV10-3	.	.	TRBJ2-7	CAISEPAGGNEQYF	TGTGCCATCAGTGAGCCGGCCGGGGGAAACGAGCAGTACTTC
TRBV4-2	.	.	TRBJ1-4	CASSQSWTTPEKLFF	TGTGCCAGCAGCCAGTCGTGGACAACCCCTGAAAAACTGTTTTTT
TRBV28	.	once	TRBJ1-5	CASSLGGHNSNQPQHF	TGTGCCAGCAGTTTAGGGGGTCACAATAGCAATCAGCCCCAGCATTTT
TRBV10-3	.	.	TRBJ2-1	CAISSLRGAYEQFF	TGTGCCATCAGTTCATTAAGGGGGGCCTATGAGCAGTTCTTC
TRBV25-1	TRBD2	once	TRBJ2-1	CASSALAGGQGYNEQFF	TGTGCCAGCAGTGCACTAGCGGGGGGGCAAGGTTACAATGAGCAGTTCTTC
TRBV9	TRBD2	.	TRBJ2-3	CASSVEGAGSTDTQYF	TGTGCCAGCAGCGTAGAAGGAGCGGGAAGCACAGATACGCAGTATTTT
TRBV6-6	.	.	TRBJ1-5	CASGTYVNQPQHF	TGTGCCAGCGGGACGTACGTTAATCAGCCCCAGCATTTT
TRBV18	TRBD2	.	TRBJ2-7	CASSLAGVYEQYF	TGTGCCAGCTCACTGGCGGGAGTCTACGAGCAGTACTTC
TRBV18	TRBD1	.	TRBJ2-3	CASSLGTGRDTQYF	TGTGCCAGCTCACTCGGGACAGGGAGAGATACGCAGTATTTT
TRBV5-1	TRBD1	.	TRBJ2-6	CASSSLDRALFSGANVLTF	TGCGCCAGCAGCTCCCTAGACAGGGCCTTATTCTCTGGGGCCAACGTCCTGACTTTC